This T cell receptor beta chain emerged from a study of Graves' ophthalmopathy and Graves' hyperthyroidism. Study details: No treatment had been given when peripheral blood was collected at initial diagnosis. Study results and limitations: Blood also contained most of the expanded thyroid clonotypes above 0.001 frequency. An 81.08% specificity and 87.88% sensitivity were achieved by a 13-signature model that separated ophthalmopathy from stable hyperthyroidism.

The CDR3 length is 15 residues. Trimming shortened V by 7 bases and J by 0 bases, and 13 bases separated the two germline ends. Germline CDR1 reads MNHEY; CDR2 reads SVGAGI. Worth noting for this clonotype: Its cognate antigen is unknown.

Transcripts of RNA were the source for amplifying TCR beta CDR3 regions. HTBI primers were used in a first-round RT-PCR, which preceded a second-round multiplex PCR. One entry per CDR3 protein, called by TCRdb with MiXCR from the multiplex PCR reads. The sample shows about 210,000 distinct CDR3 sequences, under 30% of them seen only once. Sequencing used peripheral blood. This chain uses TRBV6-5 with TRBJ1-5; D gene ambiguous. The receptor was isolated from a man aged 45-60 years with Graves' ophthalmopathy. CDR3 DNA sequence: TGTGCCAGCAAGTTAATACTTGGTAGCAATCAGCCCCAGCATTTT. Its protein product is CASKLILGSNQPQHF.